These 24 T cell receptor beta chains originate from one sample sequenced in a study of blood T cell repertoires in COVID-19 (TCRdb year 2020). The method was the immunoSEQ multiplex PCR assay. TCRdb mirrors the immuneACCESS table, restricted to in-frame sequences. Some clones are absent from its copies; in checked studies, under half trace to an unresolved V gene, and the reason for the others is unknown. A total of about 170,000 clones appear in this sample, around 80% of them only once. The top ten clones comprise less than 3.5% of the sample. Sequencing input: peripheral blood. Receptors originate from a woman aged 55 to 70 with acute or convalescent COVID-19.

The gene calls are TRBV29-1 and TRBJ1-2; TRBD1 is a possible D gene (6 bases). CDR1 and CDR2 (germline): SQVTM, ANQGSEA. V was shortened by 3 bases and J by 4 bases, with 15 bases between the two germline ends. The CDR3 consists of 14 residues. The DNA of the CDR3 is TGCAGCGTTGACATGGGGGGGCGATCCTATGGCTACACCTTC. Its translation is CSVDMGGRSYGYTF.

This clone was observed a handful of times. The rearrangement links TRBV11-2 to TRBJ2-1; TRBD2 aligns across 9 bases. CDR3 length equals 16 residues. Trimming at V came to 4 bases and at J to 0 bases, leaving 4 bases not matched to a gene. Germline loops: CDR1 SGHAT, CDR2 FQNNGV. The CDR3 nucleotides read TGTGCCAGCAGCTCTAGCGGGGCCAGCTCCTACAATGAGCAGTTCTTC. Its protein is CASSSSGASSYNEQFF.

The chain links TRBV7-6 to TRBJ2-5; TRBD2 might be the D (6 bases). The germline CDR1 and CDR2 sequences are SGHVS and FNYEAQ. The CDR3 has 16 residues. With 3 bases removed from V and 4 bases from J, the gap between germline ends came to 18 bases. CDR3 protein: CASSFSGTPRRETQYF. The CDR3 nucleotides are TGTGCCAGCAGCTTCTCCGGGACTCCTAGGAGAGAGACCCAGTACTTC.

The V call is TRBV7-3, the J call TRBJ1-5; 8 bases line up with TRBD1. J was trimmed by 7 bases and V by 4 bases; bases with no gene match: 6. Germline V gene lookup returns CDR1 SGHTA and CDR2 FQGTGA. This CDR3 is 14 amino acids long. CDR3 protein: CASSSGGPRQPQHF. The CDR3 nucleotides read TGTGCCAGCAGCTCAGGGGGCCCTAGGCAGCCCCAGCATTTT. The variable domain in full, with the rest retrieved from reference TRBV7-3 and TRBJ1-5, is GAGVSQTPSNKVTEKGKYVELRCDPISGHTALYWYRQSLGQGPEFLIYFQGTGAADDSGLPNDRFFAVRPEGSVSTLKIQRTERGDSAVYLCASSSGGPRQPQHFGDGTRLSIL.

This clone was found a few times. This chain links TRBV6-4 with TRBJ2-1, with 8 positions matching TRBD1. Trimming cost V 5 bases and J 6 bases; bases outside gene matches: 9. Germline V gene data show CDR1 as MRHNA and CDR2 as SNTAGT. This CDR3 comprises 15 residues. The CDR3 DNA reads TGTGCCAGCAGTCCTAGGACAGGGAATCGCAATGAGCAGTTCTTC. Its translation: CASSPRTGNRNEQFF.

V gene TRBV30 combines with J gene TRBJ1-3, with unresolved D. Trimming took off 0 bases at V and 2 bases at J, with 8 bases between the two ends. Germline CDR1 reads GTSNPN; CDR2 reads SVGIG (reference sequence). The length of the CDR3 is 14 residues. DNA for the CDR3: TGTGCCTGGAGTGTAAACCGGGCTGGAAACACCATATATTTT. It codes for CAWSVNRAGNTIYF.

V usage is TRBV6-6 and J usage is TRBJ1-3; D is unresolved. The germline V and J ends were trimmed by 0 bases and 7 bases, with 13 bases remaining between them. The CDR3 runs to 15 residues. Germline lookup yields CDR1 MNHNY and CDR2 SVGAGI (reference sequence). The CDR3 spells CASSYSRSKRNTIYF. The CDR3 DNA reads TGTGCCAGCAGTTACTCGAGGTCCAAGAGGAACACCATATATTTT.

V and J are TRBV2 and TRBJ1-5; D is unclear. Per germline, CDR1 SNHLY and CDR2 FYNNEI. This CDR3 is 13 amino acids long. Trimming stripped 4 bases from V and 11 bases from J, with 15 bases between. As DNA, the CDR3 is TGTGCCAGCAGTGTATGGAGGGCCCCCGCCCAGCATTTT. It yields the protein CASSVWRAPAQHF.

This sequence joins TRBV4-3 and TRBJ1-1; D is unresolved. The germline gives CDR1 LGHNA, CDR2 YSLEER. There are 14 residues in the CDR3. The ends were cut back, 0 bases at V and 8 bases at J, with 13 bases in the middle. The CDR3 here is CASSQDLSRGEAFF. DNA for the CDR3: TGCGCCAGCAGCCAAGATCTGTCGAGAGGGGAAGCTTTCTTT.

J is TRBJ2-3 and V is TRBV18; TRBD2 is a possible D gene (6 bases). Trimming took 2 bases from V and 0 from J, leaving 12 bases between them. The CDR3 is 16 residues long. Germline lookup yields CDR1 KGHSH and CDR2 LQKENI. CDR3: CASSPEEGLSTDTQYF. DNA of the CDR3: TGTGCCAGCTCACCAGAGGAGGGACTGAGCACAGATACGCAGTATTTT. Full variable domain (missing parts from reference TRBV18 and TRBJ2-3): NAGVMQNPRHLVRRRGQEARLRCSPMKGHSHVYWYRQLPEEGLKFMVYLQKENIIDESGMPKERFSAEFPKEGPSILRIQQVVRGDSAAYFCASSPEEGLSTDTQYFGPGTRLTVL.

This rearrangement joins TRBV5-4 to TRBJ2-1, with a weak D call TRBD1 (6 bases). CDR1 is SGHNT, CDR2 YYREEE, per germline (reference sequence). The CDR3 runs 13 residues. V was pared by 4 bases and J by 2 bases, with 7 bases between. In DNA, the CDR3 is TGTGCCAGCAGCCGGGACACCTACAATGAGCAGTTCTTC. This translates into CASSRDTYNEQFF.

The chain links TRBV19 to TRBJ1-2, with 9 bases matching TRBD1. With 7 bases clipped from V and 4 bases from J, the junction kept 22 bases outside the gene matches. The length of the CDR3 is 19 residues. In germline, CDR1 is LNHDA, CDR2 SQIVND (reference sequence). CDR3: CASTQQAGGHRGPAYGYTF. CDR3 sequence (DNA): TGTGCCAGTACCCAACAAGCAGGTGGTCACAGGGGGCCAGCCTATGGCTACACCTTC. The full variable domain, rest sourced from reference TRBV19 and TRBJ1-2, is DGGITQSPKYLFRKEGQNVTLSCEQNLNHDAMYWYRQDPGQGLRLIYYSQIVNDFQKGDIAEGYSVSREKKESFPLTVTSAQKNPTAFYLCASTQQAGGHRGPAYGYTFGSGTRLTVV.

The gene calls are TRBV10-2 and TRBJ2-7; possibly TRBD2 for D (5 bases). CDR1 and CDR2 from the germline V gene are WSHSY and SAAADI. V lost 3 bases to trimming and J lost 6 bases, with 6 bases between them. CDR3 size: 11 residues. The CDR3 DNA sequence: TGCGCCAGCAGTGAAGGGAGCGAGCAGTACTTC. It translates to CASSEGSEQYF.

The chain has TRBV27 and TRBJ2-5, with 7 bases aligning to TRBD1. Germline V gene sequence: CDR1 MNHEY, CDR2 SMNVEV (reference sequence). CDR3 length: 15 residues. Trimming removed 0 bases from V and 5 bases from J; junction bases left unmatched: 6. CDR3 sequence reads: CASSLSPGGIETQYF. The CDR3 DNA follows: TGTGCCAGCAGTTTATCACCAGGGGGAATCGAGACCCAGTACTTC.

This rearrangement joins TRBV7-8 to TRBJ1-5, with 7 bases lining up with TRBD1. The CDR3 is made up of 16 amino acids. CDR1 and CDR2 from the germline V gene are SGHVS and FQNEAQ. The junction had 11 bases not matched to a gene; V was cut back by 4 bases and J by 5 bases. CDR3 residues: CASSSYMTGLDQPQHF. The CDR3 nucleotides read TGTGCCAGCAGCTCTTATATGACAGGGTTGGATCAGCCCCAGCATTTT.

The table lists this clone with a count of one. The chain recombines TRBV6-5 with TRBJ2-5; 14 bases are shared with TRBD2. Germline V gene lookup returns CDR1 MNHEY and CDR2 SVGAGI. V lost 4 bases and J lost 2; bases outside the gene matches: 3. CDR3 length: 16 residues. The CDR3 here is CASSFGTSGGQETQYF. CDR3 DNA: TGTGCCAGCAGTTTCGGGACTAGCGGGGGACAAGAGACCCAGTACTTC.

V and J are TRBV3-1 (or the pseudogene TRBV3-2) and TRBJ2-7; 11 bases fit TRBD1. Germline values: CDR1 LGHDT, CDR2 YNNKEL (reference sequence). J gave up 0 bases and V 1 base, and 8 bases lay outside the gene matches. The CDR3 totals 18 residues. This CDR3 is CASSQAGQGARLSYEQYF. Written as DNA, the CDR3 is TGTGCCAGCAGCCAAGCCGGACAGGGGGCGCGGCTCTCCTACGAGCAGTACTTC.

This CDR3 is CASSLRAGGGTDTQYF. The CDR3 bases are TGCGCCAGCAGCTTAAGGGCGGGGGGCGGCACAGATACGCAGTATTTT. The chain carries TRBV5-1 and TRBJ2-3, with 8 bases identical to TRBD2. This CDR3 has 16 amino acids. V lost 2 bases, J lost 1 base, and 6 bases stayed unmatched. From germline, CDR1 is SGHRS and CDR2 YFSETQ.

The J gene is TRBJ1-5, the V gene TRBV29-1, with TRBD1 identical over 7 bases. The CDR3 runs to 19 residues. V trimming: 7 bases; J trimming: 0 bases; junction bases outside the gene matches: 21. Germline CDR1 is SQVTM and CDR2 is ANQGSEA. The CDR3 DNA is TGCAGCGCTGCCGCCGAAGACAGGGCCGTACCCTATAGCAATCAGCCCCAGCATTTT. It encodes CSAAAEDRAVPYSNQPQHF.

The chain employs TRBV7-6 and TRBJ2-7; 8 bases are a match to TRBD2. Germline CDR1 and CDR2: SGHVS and FNYEAQ. J gave up 0 bases and V 0 bases, and 1 base lay outside the gene matches. The CDR3 contains 15 residues. CDR3 region: CASSLASGSSYEQYF. The CDR3 DNA reads as TGTGCCAGCAGCTTAGCCAGCGGGAGCTCCTACGAGCAGTACTTC. Filled out from reference TRBV7-6 and TRBJ2-7, the complete variable domain reads GAGVSQSPRYKVTKRGQDVALRCDPISGHVSLYWYRQALGQGPEFLTYFNYEAQQDKSGLPNDRFSAERPEGSISTLTIQRTEQRDSAMYRCASSLASGSSYEQYFGPGTRLTVT.

This clone was counted between two and nine times. The genes are TRBV3-1 (or the pseudogene TRBV3-2) and TRBJ1-1; TRBD1 agrees at 7 bases. Unmatched junction bases numbered 15, after V lost 1 base and J lost 1 base. The CDR3 covers 19 residues. Looked up from germline, CDR1 is LGHDT and CDR2 is YNNKEL (reference sequence). CDR3 in DNA: TGTGCCAGCAGCCAAGGGTCTTCCGGGACAGCCTATCCGAACACTGAAGCTTTCTTT. Encoded protein: CASSQGSSGTAYPNTEAFF.

This chain's CDR3 is CASSLDQGQANEKLFF. The CDR3 nucleotides read TGTGCCAGCAGCTTAGACCAGGGTCAGGCTAATGAAAAACTGTTTTTT. The V and J genes are TRBV7-2 and TRBJ1-4; perhaps TRBD1 as D (5 bases). The germline V gene has CDR1 SGHTA and CDR2 FQGNSA. V lost 1 base and J 3 bases, leaving 12 bases between the germline ends. The CDR3 has 16 amino acids.

The chain is built from TRBV4-2 and TRBJ1-1; D is undetermined. CDR3 size: 16 residues. V lost 0 bases, J lost 0 bases, and 11 bases lay in between. Per the germline V gene, CDR1 is LGHNA and CDR2 is YNFKEQ. The CDR3 DNA follows: TGTGCCAGCAGCCAAGATCCGGGTTCAGTGAACACTGAAGCTTTCTTT. Translation: CASSQDPGSVNTEAFF.

This chain uses TRBV27 with TRBJ1-2, with 7 positions matching TRBD1. The germline CDR1 and CDR2 sequences are MNHEY and SMNVEV (reference sequence). This CDR3 region has 14 residues. V lost 3 bases to trimming and J lost 8 bases; unmatched junction nucleotides: 9. The CDR3 loop is CASSFQGGAQGYTF. The CDR3 DNA is TGTGCCAGCAGTTTCCAGGGGGGCGCGCAGGGCTACACCTTC.